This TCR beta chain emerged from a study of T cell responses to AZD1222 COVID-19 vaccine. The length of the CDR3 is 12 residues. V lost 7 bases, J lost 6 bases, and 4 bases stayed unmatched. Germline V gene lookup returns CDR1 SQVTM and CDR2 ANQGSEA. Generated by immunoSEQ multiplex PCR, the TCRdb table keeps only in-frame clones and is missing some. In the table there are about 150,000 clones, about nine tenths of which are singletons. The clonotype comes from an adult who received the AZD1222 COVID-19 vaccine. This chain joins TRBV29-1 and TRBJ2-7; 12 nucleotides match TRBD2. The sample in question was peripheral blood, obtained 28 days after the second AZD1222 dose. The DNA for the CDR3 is TGCAGCGGGACTAGCGGGACCGGCGAGCAGTACTTC. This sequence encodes CSGTSGTGEQYF.